This TCR beta chain was identified in a study of blood T cell repertoires in COVID-19. Study at large: Researchers got acute and convalescent COVID-19 samples from the United States, Italy and Spain. PBMCs, B-cell-depleted T cells, or T cells were the source of the cDNA or gDNA that made up the material.

This clone was found a few times. Only in-frame clones appear in the TCRdb table, and some are missing; sequencing was by immunoSEQ multiplex PCR. Of roughly 82,000 clones listed, more than 75% are singletons. CDR3 length equals 15 residues. Germline lookup yields CDR1 MNHEY and CDR2 SVGAGI. The source material was peripheral blood. This sequence joins TRBV6-5 and TRBJ2-5; 7 nucleotides line up with TRBD1. The clonotype was recovered from a man aged 55 to 70 with acute or convalescent COVID-19. The CDR3 region has the DNA TGTGACAGGGGAACGGTGGAAGGGGTCAAAGAGACCCAGTACTTC. Encoded protein: CDRGTVEGVKETQYF.